A single sample is the source of the 5 T cell receptor beta chains below, sequenced in a study of blood T cells in healthy people across ages. A J-beta primer mix and a sample-barcoded 5' primer were used in a second PCR of roughly 6 to 11 cycles. TCRdb analysed the 5' RACE reads with MiXCR anew, one entry per CDR3 protein. The sample lists 700,000 or so distinct CDR3 sequences, about a fifth seen once, with about 22% in the top ten. The sequencing sample was made of blood. These receptors all stem from a man in his 70s in good health.

This chain links TRBV7-9 with TRBJ2-3; TRBD1 matches at 9 bases. The CDR3 has 17 residues. The germline V gene has CDR1 SEHNR and CDR2 FQNEAQ (reference sequence). J gave up 1 base and V 1 base, and 6 bases lay outside the gene matches. The CDR3: CASSLEGTGYGTDTQYF. The CDR3 region has the DNA TGTGCCAGCAGCTTAGAGGGGACAGGGTATGGCACAGATACGCAGTATTTT.

V gene TRBV12-3 or TRBV12-4 combines with J gene TRBJ2-3, with 9 nucleotides matching TRBD2. The CDR3 covers 16 residues. V lost 1 base to trimming and J lost 6 bases; unmatched junction nucleotides: 8. The CDR3 DNA is TGTGCCAGCAGTTTAGAAGGCGGGAGGGGCGCGGATACGCAGTATTTT. This codes for CASSLEGGRGADTQYF.

The sample holds a few counts of this clonotype. The chain links TRBV29-1 to TRBJ2-4, with no clear D. The V end lost 5 bases, the J end lost 0 bases, and 8 bases lay between the germline ends. CDR3 length: 13 residues. Germline loops: CDR1 SQVTM, CDR2 ANQGSEA. The DNA of the CDR3 is TGCAGCGTTCTGATTCTAGCCAAAAACATTCAGTACTTC. This gives the protein CSVLILAKNIQYF.

The chain joins TRBV27 to TRBJ2-1; D not certain. The V and J ends lost 6 bases and 1 base respectively, with 10 bases between them. This CDR3 comprises 14 residues. In germline, CDR1 is MNHEY, CDR2 SMNVEV (reference sequence). The CDR3 is CASSLYHSYNEQFF. CDR3 DNA: TGTGCCAGCAGCCTATACCATTCCTACAATGAGCAGTTCTTC.

This clonotype was seen a handful of times. The chain has TRBV6-2 or TRBV6-3 and TRBJ1-1, with 11 bases identical to TRBD1. In germline, CDR1 is MNHEY, CDR2 SVGEGT. The ends lost 0 bases at V and 5 bases at J; junction bases unmatched: 5. CDR3 size: 16 residues. This CDR3 is CASSYSGQGVRTEAFF. CDR3 bases: TGTGCCAGCAGTTACTCGGGACAGGGGGTCCGAACTGAAGCTTTCTTT.